The clone carrying this TCR beta chain was seen repeatedly, ten times or more. This sample was taken from a study of T-cell reconstitution after alpha-beta-depleted transplantation in children. The TCRbeta library was prepared with unique molecular identifiers. TCRdb reprocessed the PCR reads with MiXCR, giving one entry per CDR3 protein. The sample consists of roughly 150,000 distinct CDR3 sequences, 11% of them appearing once. The origin of this receptor is a boy aged 2 to 10 with acute myeloid leukemia, due to receive a stem cell transplant. Material: PBMCs, obtained before TCRalphabeta/CD19-depleted stem cell transplant.

CDR3 protein: CASSYSVLGSDNSPLHF. For the CDR3, the DNA is TGTGCCAGCAGTTACTCGGTTCTGGGAAGCGATAATTCACCCCTCCACTTT. The J gene is TRBJ1-6, the V gene TRBV6-5, with no clear D. V was shortened by 0 bases and J by 5 bases, with 14 bases between the two germline ends. The CDR3 loop spans 17 amino acids. CDR1 is MNHEY and CDR2 is SVGAGI in the germline V gene.